The 19 T cell receptor beta chains below come from one sample, sequenced in a study of cytomegalovirus exposure and HLA in healthy donors. The PCR was carried out with 60 Vbeta primers and 13 Jbeta primers. The table came from immunoSEQ multiplex PCR; TCRdb's copy has only in-frame clones and leaves some out. The sample consists of 150,000 or so clones, roughly four fifths of them appearing once. Source material: PBMCs. The receptors were gathered from a man between 18 and 35 years old in good health and CMV-seropositive.

The gene calls are TRBV18 and TRBJ2-5, with D possibly TRBD2 on 6 matching bases. With 2 bases removed from V and 5 bases from J, the gap between germline ends came to 12 bases. The CDR3 runs 14 residues. Germline V gene sequence: CDR1 KGHSH, CDR2 LQKENI. The CDR3 bases are TGTGCCAGCTCACCAAACTCGGGGGAGGAGACCCAGTACTTC. Translation: CASSPNSGEETQYF. The variable domain in full, completed from reference TRBV18 and TRBJ2-5, reads NAGVMQNPRHLVRRRGQEARLRCSPMKGHSHVYWYRQLPEEGLKFMVYLQKENIIDESGMPKERFSAEFPKEGPSILRIQQVVRGDSAAYFCASSPNSGEETQYFGPGTRLLVL.

There are a few counts of this clone. The J gene is TRBJ1-2, the V gene TRBV5-4, with 7 nucleotides matching TRBD1. The CDR3 totals 16 residues. The V and J ends lost 3 bases and 6 bases, in that order; junction bases with no gene match: 14. Per germline, CDR1 SGHNT and CDR2 YYREEE (reference sequence). CDR3 sequence reads: CASSSNIGTDEDGYTF. DNA of the CDR3: TGTGCCAGCAGCTCCAATATTGGGACAGATGAAGATGGCTACACCTTC.

The chain has TRBV5-1 and TRBJ2-1; 10 nucleotides line up with TRBD1. V trimming: 1 base; J trimming: 7 bases; junction bases outside the gene matches: 5. This CDR3 has 15 residues. Germline-derived CDR1 and CDR2 are SGHRS and YFSETQ. CDR3 bases: TGCGCCAGCAGCTTGTATGGGACAGGGGAGAATGAGCAGTTCTTC. It codes for CASSLYGTGENEQFF.

The genes are TRBV28 and TRBJ2-7; D unclear. Deletions cut 5 bases from V and 3 bases from J, with 8 bases between. The CDR3 has 12 amino acids. The germline gives CDR1 MDHEN, CDR2 SYDVKM. CDR3 sequence: CASSRNYYEQYF. For the CDR3, the DNA is TGTGCCAGCAGTCGCAACTACTACGAGCAGTACTTC.

The chain carries TRBV6-1 and TRBJ1-4; 7 bases map to TRBD1. Trimming at V came to 4 bases and at J to 2 bases, leaving 10 bases not matched to a gene. The V gene's germline CDR1 is MNHNS and CDR2 SASEGT. The CDR3 consists of 17 residues. In DNA form, the CDR3 reads TGTGCCAGCAGTGCACAGGGGTTTTTTGTGACTAATGAAAAACTGTTTTTT. Translated, it gives CASSAQGFFVTNEKLFF.

V usage is TRBV4-1 and J usage is TRBJ2-3; D perhaps matches TRBD2 (6 bases). The V end was cut by 1 base, the J end by 0 bases, with 11 bases between. Germline V gene sequence: CDR1 MGHRA, CDR2 YSYEKL. The CDR3 is made up of 16 amino acids. CDR3 in amino acids: CASSQGGRGSTDTQYF. The CDR3 DNA follows: TGCGCCAGCAGCCAAGGTGGGCGGGGTAGCACAGATACGCAGTATTTT.

CDR3 nucleotides: TGTGCCAGCGTTTCGGGTCGAGGAGAGACCCAGTACTTC. Its protein is CASVSGRGETQYF. The chain joins TRBV28 to TRBJ2-5; D call uncertain. The CDR3 extends over 13 amino acids. With 8 bases removed from V and 4 bases from J, the gap between germline ends came to 14 bases. Germline V gives CDR1 MDHEN, CDR2 SYDVKM.

The J gene is TRBJ2-1, the V gene TRBV28; D remains unclear. Per the germline V gene, CDR1 is MDHEN and CDR2 is SYDVKM. The CDR3 length is 14 residues. Trimming took off 4 bases at V and 3 bases at J, with 10 bases between the two ends. DNA for the CDR3: TGTGCCAGCAGTTCTAGACGGGTCTACAATGAGCAGTTCTTC. This codes for CASSSRRVYNEQFF.

The J gene is TRBJ2-1, the V gene TRBV27; no clear D. CDR1 and CDR2 from the germline V gene are MNHEY and SMNVEV (reference sequence). Trimming took 3 bases from V and 1 from J, leaving 10 bases between them. The CDR3 has 15 residues. The CDR3 protein is CASSFAGNSYNEQFF. DNA of the CDR3: TGTGCCAGCAGTTTCGCAGGAAATTCCTACAATGAGCAGTTCTTC.

The chain carries TRBV27 and TRBJ1-2; D uncertain. V lost 5 bases and J 5 bases, leaving 6 bases between the germline ends. In germline, CDR1 is MNHEY, CDR2 SMNVEV (reference sequence). This CDR3 is built from 11 residues. CDR3 nucleotide sequence: TGTGCCAGCAGTGAGGGATATGGCTACACCTTC. Its translation is CASSEGYGYTF.

V usage is TRBV14 and J usage is TRBJ1-2; no firm D call. The CDR3 totals 11 residues. Trimming removed 1 base from V and 8 bases from J, with 5 bases in between. CDR1 SGHDN and CDR2 FVKESK come from the germline V gene. The CDR3 here is CASSQVGGYTF. CDR3 DNA: TGTGCCAGCAGCCAAGTCGGGGGCTACACCTTC.

This clone appeared a few times. The chain links TRBV28 to TRBJ1-2; TRBD1 matches at 7 bases. Trimming removed 6 bases from V and 4 bases from J; junction bases left unmatched: 8. The CDR3 runs to 14 residues. Germline CDR1 reads MDHEN; CDR2 reads SYDVKM. The CDR3 sequence: CASRVGTVPYGYTF. In nucleotides, the CDR3 is TGTGCCAGCAGAGTTGGGACAGTCCCCTATGGCTACACCTTC.

This chain connects TRBV28 to TRBJ2-1; 8 bases line up with TRBD2. The V segment lost 1 base and the J segment 4 bases; nucleotides outside the gene matches: 3. The CDR3 extends over 15 amino acids. The V gene's germline CDR1 is MDHEN and CDR2 SYDVKM. As DNA, the CDR3 is TGTGCCAGCAGTTTATCAGCGGGAGTTTACAATGAGCAGTTCTTC. Its protein is CASSLSAGVYNEQFF.

The chain links TRBV11-2 to TRBJ2-5; the D gene is possibly TRBD2 (6 bases). This CDR3 spans 13 amino acids. Trimming removed 3 bases at V and 5 bases at J, with 10 bases between. Germline V gives CDR1 SGHAT, CDR2 FQNNGV. Here the CDR3 reads CASSFGTRETQYF. The CDR3 DNA is TGTGCCAGCAGCTTCGGGACTCGGGAGACCCAGTACTTC. Full variable domain (rest looked up from reference TRBV11-2 and TRBJ2-5): EAGVAQSPRYKIIEKRQSVAFWCNPISGHATLYWYQQILGQGPKLLIQFQNNGVVDDSQLPKDRFSAERLKGVDSTLKIQPAKLEDSAVYLCASSFGTRETQYFGPGTRLLVL.

V and J are TRBV5-1 and TRBJ1-2, with a weak D call TRBD1 (6 bases). Trimming cost V 4 bases and J 8 bases, with 12 bases left between them. Germline V gene sequence: CDR1 SGHRS, CDR2 YFSETQ. CDR3 length: 12 residues. The CDR3 loop reads CASSPDSRGYTF. The CDR3 DNA reads as TGCGCCAGCAGCCCGGACAGCCGCGGCTACACCTTC.

The chain employs TRBV6-1 and TRBJ2-2, with TRBD1 matching 9 bases. After removal of 3 bases from V and 1 base from J, the junction contained 3 bases not matched to a gene. Germline CDR1 is MNHNS and CDR2 is SASEGT. CDR3 length: 16 residues. The DNA of the CDR3 is TGTGCCAGCAGTGATACGACAGGGGGGAACACCGGGGAGCTGTTTTTT. Protein sequence: CASSDTTGGNTGELFF.

This chain joins TRBV7-2 and TRBJ1-5, with D perhaps TRBD1 (5 bases). The CDR3 extends over 13 amino acids. CDR1 and CDR2 (germline): SGHTA, FQGNSA. V gave up 2 bases and J gave up 4 bases, with 6 bases separating them. The CDR3 here is CASSLRQNQPQHF. In DNA, the CDR3 is TGTGCCAGCAGCTTAAGACAGAATCAGCCCCAGCATTTT.

This CDR3 reads CASSYSRQGAGEQYF. DNA of the CDR3: TGTGCCAGCAGTTACTCGCGACAGGGGGCAGGCGAGCAGTACTTC. This sequence joins TRBV6-5 and TRBJ2-7, with 10 bases fitting TRBD1. Germline V gene lookup returns CDR1 MNHEY and CDR2 SVGAGI. Germline trimming cut 0 bases from V and 6 bases from J; bases unmatched to any gene: 5. The CDR3 runs to 15 residues.

The V gene is TRBV7-6, the J gene TRBJ2-6; a weak D match, TRBD2 (7 bases). Germline loops: CDR1 SGHVS, CDR2 FNYEAQ. Trimming took 0 bases from V and 3 from J, leaving 12 bases between them. CDR3 length: 17 amino acids. Here the CDR3 DNA reads TGTGCCAGCAGCTTAGCCGGGGGGCGCGGTGGGGCCAACGTCCTGACTTTC. Protein sequence: CASSLAGGRGGANVLTF. The entire variable domain, with the rest obtained from reference TRBV7-6 and TRBJ2-6, is as follows: GAGVSQSPRYKVTKRGQDVALRCDPISGHVSLYWYRQALGQGPEFLTYFNYEAQQDKSGLPNDRFSAERPEGSISTLTIQRTEQRDSAMYRCASSLAGGRGGANVLTFGAGSRLTVL.